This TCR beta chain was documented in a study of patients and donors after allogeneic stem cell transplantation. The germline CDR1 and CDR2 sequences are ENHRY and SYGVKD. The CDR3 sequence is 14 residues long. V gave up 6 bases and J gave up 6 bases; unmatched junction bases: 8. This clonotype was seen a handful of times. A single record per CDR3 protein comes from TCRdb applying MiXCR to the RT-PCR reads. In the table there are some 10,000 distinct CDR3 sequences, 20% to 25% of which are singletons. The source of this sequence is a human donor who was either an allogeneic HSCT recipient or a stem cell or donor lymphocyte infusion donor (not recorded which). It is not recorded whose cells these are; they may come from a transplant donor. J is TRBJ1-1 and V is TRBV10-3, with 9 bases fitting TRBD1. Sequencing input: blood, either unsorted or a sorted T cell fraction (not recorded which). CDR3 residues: CAIRAGQGRAEAFF. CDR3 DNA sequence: TGTGCCATCAGGGCTGGACAGGGGAGAGCTGAAGCTTTCTTT.